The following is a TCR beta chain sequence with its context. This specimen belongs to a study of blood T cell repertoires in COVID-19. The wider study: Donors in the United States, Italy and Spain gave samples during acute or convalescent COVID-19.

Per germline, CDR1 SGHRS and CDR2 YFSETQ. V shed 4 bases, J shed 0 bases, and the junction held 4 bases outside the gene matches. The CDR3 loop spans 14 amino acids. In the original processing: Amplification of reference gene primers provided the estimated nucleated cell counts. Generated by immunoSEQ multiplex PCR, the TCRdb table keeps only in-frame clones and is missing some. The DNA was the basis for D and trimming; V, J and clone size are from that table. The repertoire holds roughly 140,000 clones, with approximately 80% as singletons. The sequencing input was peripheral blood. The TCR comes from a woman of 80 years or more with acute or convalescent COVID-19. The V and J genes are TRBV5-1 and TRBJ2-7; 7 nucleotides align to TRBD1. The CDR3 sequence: CASSLGQNSYEQYF. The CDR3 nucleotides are TGCGCCAGCAGCCTGGGACAGAACTCCTACGAGCAGTACTTC.